Shown below are 30 T cell receptor beta chains from a single sample sequenced in a study of response to subunit inactivated influenza vaccine. In TCRdb, the RT-PCR reads were re-called with MiXCR into one record per CDR3 protein. The repertoire holds 650,000 to 850,000 distinct CDR3 sequences, with around 13% as singletons. Here the sequenced sample was PBMCs from blood, taken 14 to 15 days before vaccination. The receptor source for this set is a man in his fifties or sixties who received an inactivated influenza vaccine.

CDR3 nucleotides: TGTGCCAGCAGTCGTTCGGACTCACGAAGCGAGCAGTTCTTC. As protein: CASSRSDSRSEQFF. The gene calls are TRBV7-9 and TRBJ2-1, with a possible D match to TRBD2 (5 bases). V was shortened by 6 bases and J by 10 bases, with 19 bases between the two germline ends. Germline V gene sequence: CDR1 SEHNR, CDR2 FQNEAQ (reference sequence). CDR3 length equals 14 residues.

Points on this clonotype: One junction end disagrees with the germline gene, perhaps due to a read error. The chain combines TRBV5-1 with TRBJ2-5; D ambiguous. The CDR3 consists of 13 residues. Germline CDR1 SGHRS, CDR2 YFSETQ. The CDR3, as DNA: TGCGCCAGCACCCCTGTGGGCCAAGACACCCAGTACTTC. Protein: CASTPVGQDTQYF. The complete variable domain, with remaining parts taken from reference TRBV5-1 and TRBJ2-5, reads KAGVTQTPRYLIKTRGQQVTLSCSPISGHRSVSWYQQTPGQGLQFLFEYFSETQRNKGNFPGRFSGRQFSNSRSEMNVSTLELGDSALYLCASTPVGQDTQYFGPGTRLLVL.

This chain links TRBV28 with TRBJ2-1; D tentatively reads TRBD1 or TRBD2 (5 bases each). Germline V lookup: CDR1 MDHEN, CDR2 SYDVKM. V was clipped by 5 bases and J by 4 bases, with 21 bases between them. CDR3 length: 17 amino acids. CDR3 DNA sequence: TGTGCCAGCAGTGCGCTGAGTCTCGGGACGGTGTACAATGAGCAGTTCTTC. Its protein product is CASSALSLGTVYNEQFF. The whole variable domain, filled in from reference TRBV28 and TRBJ2-1, reads DVKVTQSSRYLVKRTGEKVFLECVQDMDHENMFWYRQDPGLGLRLIYFSYDVKMKEKGDIPEGYSVSREKKERFSLILESASTNQTSMYLCASSALSLGTVYNEQFFGPGTRLTVL.

The CDR3 region is CASTGGQVNQPQHF. The CDR3 nucleotides are TGTGCCAGCACCGGGGGACAGGTCAATCAGCCCCAGCATTTT. The chain employs TRBV12-3 or TRBV12-4 and TRBJ1-5; 8 bases fit TRBD1. J lost 3 bases, V lost 7 bases, and 5 bases had no gene match. The CDR3 runs to 14 residues.

V is TRBV10-3 and J is TRBJ2-7, with 10 positions matching TRBD2. Trimming removed 8 bases from V and 6 bases from J; junction bases left unmatched: 13. CDR3 length: 15 amino acids. Per the germline V gene, CDR1 is ENHRY and CDR2 is SYGVKD. For the CDR3, the DNA is TGTGCCATCCACAGTGGGAGCGGGGGGGCTGGCGAGCAGTACTTC. Its protein is CAIHSGSGGAGEQYF.

This clonotype was picked up many times. The chain uses TRBV11-1 and TRBJ1-1; no reliable D call. The CDR3 spans 13 residues. CDR1 SGHAT and CDR2 FQDESV come from the germline V gene (reference sequence). V lost 0 bases, J lost 5 bases, and 7 bases lay in between. The CDR3 DNA is TGTGCCAGCAGCTTAGCGCCGTCGACTGAAGCTTTCTTT. It encodes CASSLAPSTEAFF.

This clonotype was found once. A read error may explain this, as a much larger clone is one base away. The J gene is TRBJ2-7, the V gene TRBV5-1; D gene ambiguous. V lost 4 bases and J lost 5, with 16 bases in between. Germline CDR1 SGHRS, CDR2 YFSETQ. The CDR3 consists of 14 residues. CDR3 sequence: CASSLAALLDEQYF. Here the CDR3 DNA reads TGCGCCAGCAGCCTGGCGGCACTCCTCGACGAGCAGTACTTC.

The V gene is TRBV13, the J gene TRBJ2-1, with 7 bases lining up with TRBD2. Germline V CDR1 and CDR2: PRHDT, FYEKMQ (reference sequence). The trim removed 5 bases at V and 0 bases at J, leaving 13 bases unmatched. The CDR3 extends over 18 amino acids. CDR3 sequence reads: CASSPPVGGWSSYNEQFF. The CDR3 region has the DNA TGTGCCAGCAGCCCACCTGTGGGGGGGTGGAGCTCCTACAATGAGCAGTTCTTC.

The gene calls are TRBV7-2 and TRBJ2-6; D remains ambiguous. With 4 bases removed from V and 11 bases from J, the gap between germline ends came to 15 bases. Germline CDR1 reads SGHTA; CDR2 reads FQGNSA. CDR3 length equals 14 residues. The CDR3 loop reads CASSYSGSADVLTF. CDR3 nucleotides: TGTGCCAGCAGCTACTCCGGGTCCGCCGACGTCCTGACTTTC.

The V call is TRBV20-1, the J call TRBJ2-2; 9 bases agree with TRBD1. The CDR3 runs 17 residues. Germline values: CDR1 DFQATT, CDR2 SNEGSKA (reference sequence). The CDR3 coding sequence is TGCTGCTCTAGAGAGGACAGGGGCTCAGAAGTCACCGGGGAGCTGTTTTTT. As protein: CCSREDRGSEVTGELFF.

There are a few counts of this clonotype. The genes are TRBV6-1 and TRBJ1-1; a possible D gene is TRBD1 (5 bases). This CDR3 spans 14 amino acids. Germline assignment: CDR1 MNHNS and CDR2 SASEGT. The V end was cut by 7 bases, the J end by 0 bases, with 12 bases between. The CDR3, as DNA: TGTGCCAGCAACCGAGGAGGGGTGAACACTGAAGCTTTCTTT. As protein: CASNRGGVNTEAFF.

V and J are TRBV9 and TRBJ2-5; 9 nucleotides match TRBD1. Germline CDR1 SGDLS, CDR2 YYNGEE. The CDR3 spans 15 residues. V gave up 2 bases and J gave up 2 bases; unmatched junction bases: 4. CDR3 DNA: TGTGCCAGCAGCGTTGACAGGGGGATACAAGAGACCCAGTACTTC. This gives the protein CASSVDRGIQETQYF.

In its sample, this clonotype was seen a few times. The chain has TRBV7-2 and TRBJ1-5, with D possibly being TRBD1 (5 bases). Trimming took 1 base from V and 6 from J, leaving 10 bases between them. CDR1 SGHTA and CDR2 FQGNSA come from the germline V gene. The CDR3 has 14 residues. CDR3 nucleotides: TGTGCCAGCAGCTTAGGGGGACGGTCTCAGCCCCAGCATTTT. Encoded protein: CASSLGGRSQPQHF.

This clonotype was found a few times. CDR3 protein: CAIRADRSFVYEQYF. The CDR3 coding sequence is TGTGCCATCAGAGCCGACAGGTCGTTCGTTTACGAGCAGTACTTC. This chain joins TRBV10-3 and TRBJ2-7; TRBD1 might be the D (6 bases). Trimming left V 6 bases short and J 4 bases short, with 19 bases between. The germline V gene has CDR1 ENHRY and CDR2 SYGVKD. The CDR3 has 15 residues.

The chain is built from TRBV7-2 and TRBJ1-5; D possibly corresponds to TRBD1 (5 bases). The CDR3 runs to 15 residues. Germline lookup yields CDR1 SGHTA and CDR2 FQGNSA. V lost 5 bases and J 7 bases, leaving 18 bases between the germline ends. The chain's CDR3 is CASSQDGGNGQPQHF. DNA of the CDR3: TGTGCCAGCAGCCAGGACGGGGGAAACGGCCAGCCCCAGCATTTT. The full variable domain, completed using reference TRBV7-2 and TRBJ1-5, is GAGVSQSPSNKVTEKGKDVELRCDPISGHTALYWYRQSLGQGLEFLIYFQGNSAPDKSGLPSDRFSAERTGGSVSTLTIQRTQQEDSAVYLCASSQDGGNGQPQHFGDGTRLSIL.

This clonotype has a handful of counts. V is TRBV12-3 or TRBV12-4 and J is TRBJ2-3; D not resolved. The CDR3 has 13 residues. V lost 5 bases and J lost 3, with 9 bases in between. DNA for the CDR3: TGTGCCAGCAGTACTCCGGAGACAGATACGCAGTATTTT. This codes for CASSTPETDTQYF.

V and J are TRBV10-3 and TRBJ2-1; 9 nucleotides align to TRBD2. V was pared by 0 bases and J by 6 bases, with 6 bases of the junction left unmatched. Looked up from germline, CDR1 is ENHRY and CDR2 is SYGVKD. The CDR3 length is 16 residues. The CDR3, as DNA: TGTGCCATCAGTGAGTCGAAGACTAGCGGACTCAATGAGCAGTTCTTC. Translated: CAISESKTSGLNEQFF.

In its sample, this clonotype was seen a few times. This chain connects TRBV5-6 to TRBJ1-3; 7 positions agree with TRBD1. Germline V CDR1 and CDR2: SGHDT, YYEEEE. The CDR3 runs 15 residues. J lost 4 bases, V lost 1 base, and 5 bases had no gene match. CDR3 in amino acids: CASSLRGRRGNTIYF. The CDR3 DNA is TGTGCCAGCAGCTTGAGGGGGCGAAGGGGAAACACCATATATTTT. Full variable domain (outside the CDR3, taken from reference TRBV5-6 and TRBJ1-3): DAGVTQSPTHLIKTRGQQVTLRCSPKSGHDTVSWYQQALGQGPQFIFQYYEEEERQRGNFPDRFSGHQFPNYSSELNVNALLLGDSALYLCASSLRGRRGNTIYFGEGSWLTVV.

This chain connects TRBV3-1 to TRBJ2-2, with 11 bases aligning to TRBD2. Germline trimming cut 0 bases from V and 1 base from J; bases unmatched to any gene: 7. Germline V CDR1 and CDR2: LGHDT, YNNKEL (reference sequence). The CDR3 extends over 19 amino acids. The CDR3 protein is CASSQDLISGRGNTGELFF. CDR3 DNA sequence: TGTGCCAGCAGCCAAGACCTCATTAGCGGGAGGGGGAACACCGGGGAGCTGTTTTTT. Combining the CDR3 with reference TRBV3-1 and TRBJ2-2 gives the whole variable domain DTAVSQTPKYLVTQMGNDKSIKCEQNLGHDTMYWYKQDSKKFLKIMFSYNNKELIINETVPNRFSPKSPDKAHLNLHINSLELGDSAVYFCASSQDLISGRGNTGELFFGEGSRLTVL.

This sequence joins TRBV6-4 and TRBJ1-1, with D possibly TRBD1 on 5 matching bases. V lost 3 bases to trimming and J lost 0 bases, with 14 bases between them. Germline CDR1 is MRHNA and CDR2 is SNTAGT. This CDR3 is 16 amino acids long. CDR3 loop: CASSEVEGMMNTEAFF. CDR3 DNA sequence: TGTGCCAGCAGTGAGGTTGAGGGGATGATGAACACTGAAGCTTTCTTT.

The genes are TRBV13 and TRBJ2-2; 12 nucleotides agree with TRBD2. The CDR3 has 16 residues. Unmatched junction bases numbered 4, after V lost 5 bases and J lost 3 bases. The germline CDR1 and CDR2 sequences are PRHDT and FYEKMQ (reference sequence). CDR3 nucleotides: TGTGCCAGCAGCCCGGGACTAGCGGGTTACACCGGGGAGCTGTTTTTT. Amino acid sequence: CASSPGLAGYTGELFF. Together with reference TRBV13 and TRBJ2-2, the CDR3 gives the full variable domain: AAGVIQSPRHLIKEKRETATLKCYPIPRHDTVYWYQQGPGQDPQFLISFYEKMQSDKGSIPDRFSAQQFSDYHSELNMSSLELGDSALYFCASSPGLAGYTGELFFGEGSRLTVL.

This clonotype was observed a few times. V and J are TRBV4-1 and TRBJ1-5; 9 bases fit TRBD1. CDR3 length: 16 residues. The V gene's germline CDR1 is MGHRA and CDR2 YSYEKL. Losses at the gene ends were 1 base for V and 3 bases for J; bases not matched to a gene: 4. The CDR3 protein is CASSQAGTGYNQPQHF. The CDR3 DNA reads as TGCGCCAGCAGCCAAGCTGGGACAGGGTACAATCAGCCCCAGCATTTT.

The rearrangement uses TRBV15 and TRBJ1-5; D might be TRBD1 (5 bases). V was cut by 6 bases and J by 4 bases, with 7 bases left in between. The CDR3 is made up of 12 amino acids. CDR1 is LNHNV and CDR2 is YYDKDF in the germline V gene (reference sequence). The chain's CDR3 is CATSRQNQPQHF. The CDR3 nucleotides read TGTGCCACCAGTCGACAGAATCAGCCCCAGCATTTT.

CDR3 in amino acids: CSASPPTSYEQYF. CDR3 nucleotides: TGCAGTGCTAGCCCGCCTACCTCCTACGAGCAGTACTTC. The chain is built from TRBV20-1 and TRBJ2-7; the D is unclear. V dropped 3 bases and J dropped 0 bases, with 9 bases sitting between them. CDR3 length equals 13 residues. CDR1 and CDR2 from the germline V gene are DFQATT and SNEGSKA (reference sequence).

This clonotype has a handful of counts. This chain joins TRBV10-3 and TRBJ2-7, with D unresolved. CDR1 and CDR2 from the germline V gene are ENHRY and SYGVKD. Deletions cut 4 bases from V and 4 bases from J, with 8 bases between. The CDR3 runs to 12 residues. The CDR3: CAISVDQYEQYF. The CDR3 bases are TGTGCCATCAGTGTGGACCAATACGAGCAGTACTTC.

A few counts support this clonotype. V gene TRBV7-8 combines with J gene TRBJ1-5; 7 nucleotides match TRBD1. Losses at the gene ends were 5 bases for V and 6 bases for J; bases not matched to a gene: 4. Germline V gene sequence: CDR1 SGHVS, CDR2 FQNEAQ. This CDR3 is 13 amino acids long. The CDR3 DNA is TGTGCCAGCAGCAATGACAGGGTTCAGCCCCAGCATTTT. Translated: CASSNDRVQPQHF. Filled out from reference TRBV7-8 and TRBJ1-5, the complete variable domain reads GAGVSQSPRYKVAKRGQDVALRCDPISGHVSLFWYQQALGQGPEFLTYFQNEAQLDKSGLPSDRFFAERPEGSVSTLKIQRTQQEDSAVYLCASSNDRVQPQHFGDGTRLSIL.

Many counts were recorded for this clonotype. V gene TRBV4-1 combines with J gene TRBJ2-1; D is uncertain. V was shortened by 1 base and J by 5 bases, with 9 bases between the two germline ends. The CDR3 covers 14 residues. The V gene's germline CDR1 is MGHRA and CDR2 YSYEKL. CDR3 residues: CASSQGLGDNEQFF. CDR3 DNA: TGCGCCAGCAGCCAAGGGTTGGGTGACAATGAGCAGTTCTTC.

The chain links TRBV19 to TRBJ2-4; 7 bases fit TRBD1. Looked up from germline, CDR1 is LNHDA and CDR2 is SQIVND (reference sequence). The CDR3 contains 16 residues. With V trimmed by 3 bases and J by 0 bases, 5 bases remained unmatched. The DNA of the CDR3 is TGTGCCAGTAGTATTGGGACAGAATTAGCCAAAAACATTCAGTACTTC. Amino acids: CASSIGTELAKNIQYF.

This clonotype was seen a few times. J is TRBJ2-1 and V is TRBV4-2; D might be TRBD1 (5 bases). This CDR3 comprises 12 residues. V dropped 3 bases and J dropped 10 bases, with 10 bases sitting between them. CDR1 and CDR2 from the germline V gene are LGHNA and YNFKEQ. The CDR3 loop reads CASSQQGSEQFF. The DNA of the CDR3 is TGTGCCAGCAGCCAGCAGGGATCCGAGCAGTTCTTC.

This clonotype has at least ten counts. The V and J genes are TRBV7-3 and TRBJ2-3, with a possible D match to TRBD2 (5 bases). V gave up 1 base and J gave up 0 bases, with 17 bases separating them. The CDR3 is made up of 18 amino acids. CDR1 SGHTA and CDR2 FQGTGA come from the germline V gene. The CDR3: CASSLSPDSHASTDTQYF. CDR3 nucleotide sequence: TGTGCCAGCAGCTTAAGTCCGGACTCCCATGCTAGCACAGATACGCAGTATTTT.